This T cell receptor (beta chain) was recovered during a study of cytomegalovirus exposure and HLA in healthy donors (dated by TCRdb to 2017 to 2019). Regarding the complete study: According to an earlier analysis of around 600 of the donors, about 170 million T cells yielded 120 million or so unique TCR beta sequences and roughly 280 Gb of sequence data. An early release that covered approximately 600 HLA-typed donors contained about 290 gigabases of sequencing data and tens of millions of unique TCR sequences. Of the 300 to 500 genotyped donors, over 80% were placed in the genetic ancestry cluster associated with self-reported Caucasian donors. The study was designed to test whether signatures of past pathogen exposure could be identified by cataloging public T cell receptors. The T cell repertoires of some 670 subjects were profiled by immunosequencing and related to cytomegalovirus serostatus. In addition to the first cohort of several hundred subjects, a separate validation cohort of approximately 110 different subjects was used. To predict cytomegalovirus infection status, the study combined high-throughput TCR immunosequencing, statistical association of individual TCRs with disease status, and machine learning. In a later analysis, previously published TCR beta repertoires from 550 to 700 donors were re-analyzed and high-resolution HLA genotyping was added so that TCR occurrence patterns could be studied. Rather than using new phenotypic data, the later analysis identified candidate immune exposures from TCR beta sequences and from how often those sequences occurred across donors. An earlier analysis of several hundred of the donors used high-throughput TCR beta sequencing to judge whether each TCR beta V gene segment behaved as functional or pseudogenic. Alongside the repertoire data, information on donor age, sex, ethnicity and CMV serostatus was compiled. A later genetic analysis used genome-wide SNP genotypes for about 60% of the roughly 700 donors, treating that subset as a discovery cohort. All discovery cohort repertoires had been generated using a single sequencing platform. HLA typing included class I and class II loci at four-digit resolution. The number of typed donors differed by locus: about 620-640 for A, B, C, DRB1 and DQB1; 500 to 550 for DQA1; 606 for DPA1; and 450 to 480 for DPB1. A handful of DR-DQ haplotypes were handled as single units for association and clustering because linkage in the cohort was strong. Among 300 to 500 genotyped donors of the cohort, an average of around 250,000 unique TCR beta nucleotide sequences was sequenced per donor, of which about 19% were non-productive.

To note about this clone: No cognate antigen has been identified for it. No much larger clonotype is one base removed from it; base qualities were not supplied.

CDR1 and CDR2 (SEHNR, FQNEAQ) derive from the germline V gene (reference sequence). Including cysteine and phenylalanine, the CDR3 has 15 amino acids. Only the CDR3 DNA stays, 45 bases, in frame from base 1. V loses 4 bases, J loses 3 bases, and the germline ends lie 14 bases apart. What the work shows at the level of the full study, not this receptor alone: Most CMV-associated TCR beta chains appeared to be HLA-restricted in a later analysis, and the HLA associations seemed to be driven largely by CMV exposure. It was suggested by the authors that the approach could potentially be generalized to other disease states and immunological phenotypes. CMV serostatus was the only immune exposure information available for the cohort. Because counts were too low, roughly 18 rarely observed V segments, including chromosome 9 orphons, were left out of the earlier analysis of 587 of the donors. A later genetic analysis associated a missense DCLRE1C variant with V-gene and J-gene trimming of TCR beta chains, and an independent cohort replicated the association. The sequencing pipeline was judged likely to have produced a cluster of highly shared sequence variants as a technical artifact. In an earlier analysis of some 640 of the donors, most TCR beta V segments were observed in productive rearrangements about 90% or about 30% of the time, broadly matching IMGT annotations. In a later analysis, TCR association rates were found to vary across HLA loci, with the most associated TCRs seen for DRB1 alleles and the fewest for HLA-C alleles. According to a later analysis, parvovirus B19, influenza, CMV and Epstein-Barr virus appeared linked to several top co-occurrence clusters. Presence/absence analyses assumed roughly uniform sequencing depth across donors, an assumption that may not hold. The 87-base-pair reads could not distinguish some IMGT-functional V segments, including TRBV6-2 and TRBV6-3, so those segments were excluded. HLA typing was unavailable for some donors at each locus, so association tests used only the typed subset. Compared with equally common non-associated chains, HLA-associated TCR beta chains in a later analysis were more clonally expanded and had lower generation probabilities. In vitro tests confirmed that a few of the cytomegalovirus-associated TCR beta chains recognize cytomegalovirus antigens. When HLA alleles, especially DR and DQ, strongly co-occurred, TCR associations were difficult to assign to individual alleles. Cytomegalovirus status was reported to be diagnosed by the classifier with high specificity and sensitivity in both the original and validation cohorts. In a later analysis, around 17,000 TCR beta sequences were associated with specific HLA alleles at a false discovery rate of 0.05. Across donors, most TCR sequences were observed very rarely, whereas some public TCRs were present in many individuals. Correlated functional status among segregating V segments might reflect linkage disequilibrium, but an unknown experimental factor could not be ruled out. In this cohort, only TCR beta chains were sequenced, and detectable features were limited by the absence of alpha or paired-chain data. A further reported finding was that TCR beta sequences accurately predicted the HLA-A and HLA-B alleles for most subjects in the first cohort. In a later genetic analysis, fewer N-insertions in productive TCRs were reported among donors in an Asian-associated ancestry cluster than the approximately 710-donor mean. The study gave a list of 150 to 200 TCR beta chains associated with cytomegalovirus.

Libraries were built with the immunoSEQ multiplex PCR assay. For the multiplex PCR, a mixture combining 60 forward primers for TCR Vbeta segments and 13 reverse primers for TCR Jbeta segments was used. A multiplex PCR assay on genomic DNA amplified the CDR3 region of rearranged TCR beta genes. On the Illumina HiSeq System, the amplified TCR beta libraries were sequenced as 87-base-pair reads. The study's processing was this. A later analysis counted approximately 74 million unique TCR beta chains across the 700 or so repertoires, and around 9.9 million of these chains were shared by at least two donors. Raw reads were error-corrected and collapsed into unique sequences by a nearest-neighbor algorithm in which closely related sequences were merged to remove PCR and sequencing errors. CDR3 sequences were aligned to IMGT reference sequences to assign V, D and J gene segments. Each retained sequence needed at least a six-nucleotide match to both a V gene segment and a J gene segment. Rearrangements were called productive when the CDR3 lacked stop codons and stayed in frame with V and J; all others were non-productive. CDR3 was defined according to IMGT convention as the region running from the second conserved V-encoded cysteine to the conserved J-encoded phenylalanine. The earlier analysis of 500 to 650 of the donors excluded any sequence lacking an unambiguous match to a single V gene segment. An earlier analysis of several hundred of the donors called V segments functional above 56.7% productive rearrangements and segregating when the between-donor standard deviation exceeded 5%. A statistical classification framework was developed to diagnose cytomegalovirus status using the catalog of TCR beta chain sequences. V and J gene assignment, in a later analysis, came from comparing TCR nucleotide sequences with IMGT/GENE-DB human TR gene sequences. In a later analysis, CDR3 sequences and most-parsimonious VDJ recombination scenarios were assigned using the TCRdist pipeline. A later analysis defined each TCR beta chain by its CDR3 amino acid sequence plus V-gene family, and excluded reads lacking a unique V-gene family. To address suspected cross-contamination and a sequencing artifact, a later analysis removed roughly 640 highly shared, low-generation-probability nucleotide sequences. In a later analysis, a clonal expansion index was calculated for each public chain from normalized within-repertoire ranks of inferred template counts. In a later analysis, generation probabilities were computed with a VDJ recombination model fitted to out-of-frame rearrangements, and the resulting probabilities were checked against IGoR. In a later analysis, hypergeometric tests were used to score TCR-TCR, TCR-HLA and TCR-CMV co-occurrence, with a repertoire-size bias correction applied to TCR pairs. In a later analysis, false discovery rates were estimated by permuting HLA or CMV assignments 20 times. In a later analysis, co-occurring TCRs were grouped using DBSCAN, and TCRdist sequence similarity was added for clustering within HLA-allele-positive subsets. Repertoires with fewer than 30,000 or more than 120,000 public chains, plus five repertoires with anomalous nucleotide sharing, were excluded from co-occurrence clustering. Sourced from immuneACCESS, this table was stored by TCRdb with only in-frame sequences that have V and J called. A share of the clones is absent; for the studies checked, an unresolved V gene accounts for under half, and the remainder has no known explanation. That table is the source of V, J and clone size, and D and trimming were worked out from the DNA. Counted in this sample were 120,000 or so clones; 70% to 75% of them appeared once. The ten largest clonotypes hold less than 4.5% of the sample.

The cohort was made up of about 610 healthy bone marrow donors. Cohort members were all nominally healthy when sampled, although unrecorded immune exposures were likely present. The donor was CMV seronegative and belonged to the group of 352 seronegative cohort members. Every donor gave a peripheral blood sample, and the peripheral blood mononuclear cells from that sample were used for TCR beta sequencing. Genomic DNA was extracted from the blood cell samples with the Qiagen DNeasy Blood Extraction Kit. The chain uses TRBV7-9 and TRBJ2-3, with a tentative D gene TRBD1 over 6 matching bases. This clonotype was sampled from a woman between 40 and 55 years old in good health and CMV-seronegative. The sample comprised PBMCs. CDR3 reads: CASSYSSTGTDTQYF. The DNA sequence is given as TGTGCCAGCAGCTACAGCTCCACAGGGACAGATACGCAGTATTTT.